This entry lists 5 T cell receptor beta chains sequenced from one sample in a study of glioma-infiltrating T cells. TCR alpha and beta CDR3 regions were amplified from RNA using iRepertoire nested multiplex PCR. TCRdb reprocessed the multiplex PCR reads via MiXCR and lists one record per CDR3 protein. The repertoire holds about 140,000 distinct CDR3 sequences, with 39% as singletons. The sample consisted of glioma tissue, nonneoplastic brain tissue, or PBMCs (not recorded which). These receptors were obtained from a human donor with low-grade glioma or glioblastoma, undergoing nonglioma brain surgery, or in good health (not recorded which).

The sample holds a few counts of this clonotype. CDR3 sequence reads: CASSQDLVYTDTQYF. DNA of the CDR3: TGTGCCAGCAGCCAAGATCTGGTGTACACAGATACGCAGTATTTT. V is TRBV4-2 and J is TRBJ2-3; D is undetermined. Germline V gene lookup returns CDR1 LGHNA and CDR2 YNFKEQ. This CDR3 region has 15 residues. V lost 0 bases to trimming and J lost 2 bases, with 9 bases between them.

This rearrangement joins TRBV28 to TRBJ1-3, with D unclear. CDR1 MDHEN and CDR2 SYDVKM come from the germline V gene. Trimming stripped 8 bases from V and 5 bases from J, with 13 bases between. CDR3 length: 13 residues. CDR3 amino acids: CASGGSTRNTIYF. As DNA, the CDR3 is TGTGCCAGCGGCGGCTCGACTAGAAACACCATATATTTT.

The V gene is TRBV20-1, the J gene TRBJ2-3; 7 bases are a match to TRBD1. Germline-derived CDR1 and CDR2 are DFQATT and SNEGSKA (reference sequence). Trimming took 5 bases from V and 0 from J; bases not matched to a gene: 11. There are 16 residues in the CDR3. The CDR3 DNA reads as TGCAGTGCTGGTCGGCCGGGACAGACTAGCACAGATACGCAGTATTTT. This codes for CSAGRPGQTSTDTQYF.

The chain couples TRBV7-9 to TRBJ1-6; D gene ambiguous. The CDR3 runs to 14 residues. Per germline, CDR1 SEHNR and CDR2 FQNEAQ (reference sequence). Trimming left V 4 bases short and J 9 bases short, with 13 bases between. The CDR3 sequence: CASSYEGLGSPLHF. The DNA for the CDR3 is TGTGCCAGCAGCTACGAAGGATTAGGTTCACCCCTCCACTTT.

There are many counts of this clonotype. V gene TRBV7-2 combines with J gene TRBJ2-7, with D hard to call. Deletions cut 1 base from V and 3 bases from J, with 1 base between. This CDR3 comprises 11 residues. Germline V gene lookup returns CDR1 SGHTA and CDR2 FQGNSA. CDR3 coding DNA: TGTGCCAGCAGCTTAGACTACGAGCAGTACTTC. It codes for CASSLDYEQYF.